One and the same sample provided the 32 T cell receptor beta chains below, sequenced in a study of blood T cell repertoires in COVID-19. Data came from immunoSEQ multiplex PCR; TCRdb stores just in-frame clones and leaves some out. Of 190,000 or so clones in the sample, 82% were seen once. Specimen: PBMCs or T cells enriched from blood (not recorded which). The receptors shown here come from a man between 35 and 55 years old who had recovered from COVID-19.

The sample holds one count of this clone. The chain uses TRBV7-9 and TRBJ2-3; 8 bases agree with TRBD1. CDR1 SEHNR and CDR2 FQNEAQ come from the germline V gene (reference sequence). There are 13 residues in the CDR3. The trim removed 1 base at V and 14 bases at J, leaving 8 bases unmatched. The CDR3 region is CASSLGSEDRVYF. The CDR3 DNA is TGTGCCAGCAGCTTAGGTAGTGAGGACAGGGTGTATTTT.

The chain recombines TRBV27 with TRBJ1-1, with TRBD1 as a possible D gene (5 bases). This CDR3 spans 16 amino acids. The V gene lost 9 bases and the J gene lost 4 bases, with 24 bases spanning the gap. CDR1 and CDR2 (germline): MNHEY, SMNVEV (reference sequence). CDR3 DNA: TGTGCCAGGCCTCATGGGGCTTACTTATCATCCACTGAAGCTTTCTTT. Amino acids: CARPHGAYLSSTEAFF.

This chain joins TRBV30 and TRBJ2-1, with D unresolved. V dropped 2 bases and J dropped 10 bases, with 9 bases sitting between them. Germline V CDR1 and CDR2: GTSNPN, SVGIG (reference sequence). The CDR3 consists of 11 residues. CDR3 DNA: TGTGCCTGGAGTCCCTTAGCAGAGCAGTTCTTC. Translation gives CAWSPLAEQFF.

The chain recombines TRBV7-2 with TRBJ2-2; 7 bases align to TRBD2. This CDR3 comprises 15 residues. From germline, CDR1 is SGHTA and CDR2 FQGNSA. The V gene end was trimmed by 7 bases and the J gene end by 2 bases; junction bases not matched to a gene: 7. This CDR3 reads CASTFWTSNTGELFF. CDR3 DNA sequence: TGTGCCAGCACCTTCTGGACTAGTAACACCGGGGAGCTGTTTTTT. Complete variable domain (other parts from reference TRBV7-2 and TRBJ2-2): GAGVSQSPSNKVTEKGKDVELRCDPISGHTALYWYRQSLGQGLEFLIYFQGNSAPDKSGLPSDRFSAERTGGSVSTLTIQRTQQEDSAVYLCASTFWTSNTGELFFGEGSRLTVL.

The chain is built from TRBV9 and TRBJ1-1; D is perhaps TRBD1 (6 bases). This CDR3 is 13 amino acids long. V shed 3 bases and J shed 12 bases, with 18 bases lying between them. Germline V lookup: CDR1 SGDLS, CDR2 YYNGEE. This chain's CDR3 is CASSARDTTRPFF. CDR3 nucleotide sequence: TGTGCCAGCAGCGCACGGGACACCACGAGACCTTTCTTT.

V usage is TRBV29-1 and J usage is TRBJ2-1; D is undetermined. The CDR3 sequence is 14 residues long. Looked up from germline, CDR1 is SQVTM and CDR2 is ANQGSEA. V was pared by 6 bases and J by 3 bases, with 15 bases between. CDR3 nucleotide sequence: TGCAGCGTAATGGGCGCCAGGAACTACAATGAGCAGTTCTTC. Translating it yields CSVMGARNYNEQFF.

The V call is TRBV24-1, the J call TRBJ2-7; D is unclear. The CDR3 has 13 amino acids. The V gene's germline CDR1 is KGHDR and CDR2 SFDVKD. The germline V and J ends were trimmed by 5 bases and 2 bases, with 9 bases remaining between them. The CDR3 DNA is TGTGCCACCAGTGCGGAGTTTCCCTACGAGCAGTACTTC. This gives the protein CATSAEFPYEQYF.

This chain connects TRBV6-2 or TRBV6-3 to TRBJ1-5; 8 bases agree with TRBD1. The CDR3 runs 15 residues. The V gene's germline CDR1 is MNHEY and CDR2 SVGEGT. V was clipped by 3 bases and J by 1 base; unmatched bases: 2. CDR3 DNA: TGTGCCAGCAGTTATCGGACAGGGAGCAATCAGCCCCAGCATTTT. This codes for CASSYRTGSNQPQHF.

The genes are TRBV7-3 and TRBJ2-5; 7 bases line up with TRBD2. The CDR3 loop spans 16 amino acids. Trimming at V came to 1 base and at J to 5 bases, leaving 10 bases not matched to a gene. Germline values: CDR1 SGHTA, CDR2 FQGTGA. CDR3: CASSLNRGGEGETQYF. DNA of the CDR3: TGTGCCAGCAGCTTAAACCGGGGCGGGGAGGGGGAGACCCAGTACTTC. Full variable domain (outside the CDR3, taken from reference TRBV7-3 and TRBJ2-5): GAGVSQTPSNKVTEKGKYVELRCDPISGHTALYWYRQSLGQGPEFLIYFQGTGAADDSGLPNDRFFAVRPEGSVSTLKIQRTERGDSAVYLCASSLNRGGEGETQYFGPGTRLLVL.

The CDR3 DNA sequence: TGTGCCAGCAGCTTAAGTTCACAGGGGGGAAATCAGCCCCAGCATTTT. This gives the protein CASSLSSQGGNQPQHF. The chain links TRBV7-8 to TRBJ1-5; 8 positions agree with TRBD1. The J segment lost 4 bases and the V segment lost 2 bases, leaving 7 bases of the junction unmatched. Germline assignment: CDR1 SGHVS and CDR2 FQNEAQ. This CDR3 is 16 amino acids long.

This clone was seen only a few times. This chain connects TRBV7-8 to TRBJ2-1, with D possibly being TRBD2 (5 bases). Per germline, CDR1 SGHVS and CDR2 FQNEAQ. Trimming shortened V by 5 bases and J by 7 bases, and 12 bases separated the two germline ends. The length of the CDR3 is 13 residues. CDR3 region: CASSPFTGNEQFF. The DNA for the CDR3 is TGTGCCAGCAGCCCCTTTACGGGGAATGAGCAGTTCTTC.

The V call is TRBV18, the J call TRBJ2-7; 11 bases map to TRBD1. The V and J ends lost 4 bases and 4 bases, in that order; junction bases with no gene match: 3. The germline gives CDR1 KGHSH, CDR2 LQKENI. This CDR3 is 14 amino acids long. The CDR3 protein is CASSLGQGAYEQYF. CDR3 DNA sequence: TGTGCCAGCTCACTCGGACAGGGGGCTTACGAGCAGTACTTC.

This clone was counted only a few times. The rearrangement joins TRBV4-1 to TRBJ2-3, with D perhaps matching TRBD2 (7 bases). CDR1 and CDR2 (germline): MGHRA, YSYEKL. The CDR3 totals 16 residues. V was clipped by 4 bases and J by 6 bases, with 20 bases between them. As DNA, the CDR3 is TGCGCCAGCAGCCCTGGGGCGGGGGCCGGGATGGATACGCAGTATTTT. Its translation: CASSPGAGAGMDTQYF.

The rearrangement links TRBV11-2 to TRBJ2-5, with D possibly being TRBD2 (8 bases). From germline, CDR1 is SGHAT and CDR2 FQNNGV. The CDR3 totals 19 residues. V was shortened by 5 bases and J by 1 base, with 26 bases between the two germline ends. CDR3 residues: CASSHPLGNGRGPQETQYF. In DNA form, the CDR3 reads TGTGCCAGCAGCCACCCTCTCGGGAACGGGAGGGGGCCCCAAGAGACCCAGTACTTC.

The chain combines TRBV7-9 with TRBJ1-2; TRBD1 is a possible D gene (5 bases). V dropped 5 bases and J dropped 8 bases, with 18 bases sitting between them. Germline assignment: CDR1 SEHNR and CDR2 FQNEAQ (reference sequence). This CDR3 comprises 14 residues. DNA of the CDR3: TGTGCCAGCAGCCCCACGCCGGGGGATCGGGGCTACACCTTC. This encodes CASSPTPGDRGYTF.

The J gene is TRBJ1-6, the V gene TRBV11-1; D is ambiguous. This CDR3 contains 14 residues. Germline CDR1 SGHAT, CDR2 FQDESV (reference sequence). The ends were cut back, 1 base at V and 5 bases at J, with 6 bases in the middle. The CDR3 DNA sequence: TGTGCCAGCAGCTTAGGGCGGAATAATTCACCCCTCCACTTT. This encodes CASSLGRNNSPLHF.

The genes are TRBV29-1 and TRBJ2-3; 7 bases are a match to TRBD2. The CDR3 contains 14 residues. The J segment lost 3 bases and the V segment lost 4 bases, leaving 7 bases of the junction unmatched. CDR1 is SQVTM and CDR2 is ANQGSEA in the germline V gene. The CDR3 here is CSVGRGEVTDTQYF. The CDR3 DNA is TGCAGCGTTGGACGGGGGGAGGTAACAGATACGCAGTATTTT.

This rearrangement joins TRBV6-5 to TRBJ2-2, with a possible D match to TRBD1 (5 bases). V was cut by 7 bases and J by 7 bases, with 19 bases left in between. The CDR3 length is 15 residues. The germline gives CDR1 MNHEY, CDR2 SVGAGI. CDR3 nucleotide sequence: TGTGCCAGCATCAGAAATCCAGGGTGGGGCGGGGAGCTGTTTTTT. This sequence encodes CASIRNPGWGGELFF.

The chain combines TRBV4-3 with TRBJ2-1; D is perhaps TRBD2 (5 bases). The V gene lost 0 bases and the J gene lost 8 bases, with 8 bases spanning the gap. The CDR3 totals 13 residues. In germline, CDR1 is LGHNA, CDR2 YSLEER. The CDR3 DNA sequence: TGCGCCAGCAGCCAAGAAGAAGCGGATGAGCAGTTCTTC. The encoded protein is CASSQEEADEQFF.

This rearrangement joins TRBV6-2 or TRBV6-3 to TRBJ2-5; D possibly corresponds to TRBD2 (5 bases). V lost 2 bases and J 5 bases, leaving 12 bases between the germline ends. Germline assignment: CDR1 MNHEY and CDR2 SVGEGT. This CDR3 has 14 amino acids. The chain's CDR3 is CASSYGVAQETQYF. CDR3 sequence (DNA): TGTGCCAGCAGTTACGGCGTAGCGCAGGAGACCCAGTACTTC.

CDR3: CASSTTGSRSYNSPLHF. The CDR3 DNA follows: TGTGCCAGCAGCACTACCGGCAGCCGCTCCTATAATTCACCCCTCCACTTT. This chain joins TRBV13 and TRBJ1-6; no definite D call. The CDR3 has 17 residues. V was trimmed by 5 bases and J by 0 bases, leaving 14 bases between them. The V gene's germline CDR1 is PRHDT and CDR2 FYEKMQ (reference sequence). The full variable domain, completed using reference TRBV13 and TRBJ1-6, is AAGVIQSPRHLIKEKRETATLKCYPIPRHDTVYWYQQGPGQDPQFLISFYEKMQSDKGSIPDRFSAQQFSDYHSELNMSSLELGDSALYFCASSTTGSRSYNSPLHFGNGTRLTVT.

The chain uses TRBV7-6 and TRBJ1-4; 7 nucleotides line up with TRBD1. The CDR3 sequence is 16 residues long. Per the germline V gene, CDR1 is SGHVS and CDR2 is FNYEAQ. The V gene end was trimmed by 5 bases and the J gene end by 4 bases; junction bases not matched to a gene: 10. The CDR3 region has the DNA TGTGCCAGCAGCCTCGCCCCGACAGGGAGTAATGAAAAACTGTTTTTT. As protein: CASSLAPTGSNEKLFF.

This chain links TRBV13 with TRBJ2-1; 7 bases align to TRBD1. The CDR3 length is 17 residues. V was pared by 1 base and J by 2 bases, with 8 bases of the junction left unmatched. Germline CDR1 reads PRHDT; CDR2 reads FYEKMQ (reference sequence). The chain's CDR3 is CASSLAPGGDPYNEQFF. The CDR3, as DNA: TGTGCCAGCAGCTTAGCTCCAGGGGGTGACCCCTACAATGAGCAGTTCTTC.

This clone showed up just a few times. CDR3 amino acids: CASSLWGDTEAFF. CDR3 nucleotides: TGTGCCAGCAGCTTATGGGGGGACACTGAAGCTTTCTTT. The chain uses TRBV7-3 and TRBJ1-1, with D possibly matching TRBD1 (5 bases). Germline CDR1 reads SGHTA; CDR2 reads FQGTGA. The CDR3 spans 13 residues. V dropped 2 bases and J dropped 3 bases, with 7 bases sitting between them. Combining the CDR3 with reference TRBV7-3 and TRBJ1-1 gives the whole variable domain GAGVSQTPSNKVTEKGKYVELRCDPISGHTALYWYRQSLGQGPEFLIYFQGTGAADDSGLPNDRFFAVRPEGSVSTLKIQRTERGDSAVYLCASSLWGDTEAFFGQGTRLTVV.

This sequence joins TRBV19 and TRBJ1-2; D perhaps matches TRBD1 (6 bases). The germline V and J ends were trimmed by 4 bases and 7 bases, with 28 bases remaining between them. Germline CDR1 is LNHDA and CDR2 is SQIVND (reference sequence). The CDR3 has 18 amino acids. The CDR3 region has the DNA TGTGCCAGTAGTACCCTTCGACCTCGACAGGTCTCGGCGGCTGGCTACACCTTC. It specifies CASSTLRPRQVSAAGYTF. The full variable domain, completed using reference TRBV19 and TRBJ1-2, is DGGITQSPKYLFRKEGQNVTLSCEQNLNHDAMYWYRQDPGQGLRLIYYSQIVNDFQKGDIAEGYSVSREKKESFPLTVTSAQKNPTAFYLCASSTLRPRQVSAAGYTFGSGTRLTVV.

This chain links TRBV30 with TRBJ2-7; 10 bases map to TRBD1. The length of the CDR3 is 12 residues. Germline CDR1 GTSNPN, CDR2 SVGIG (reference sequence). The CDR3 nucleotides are TGTGCTTCCGGGACAGGGGCCTACGAGCAGTACTTC. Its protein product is CASGTGAYEQYF.

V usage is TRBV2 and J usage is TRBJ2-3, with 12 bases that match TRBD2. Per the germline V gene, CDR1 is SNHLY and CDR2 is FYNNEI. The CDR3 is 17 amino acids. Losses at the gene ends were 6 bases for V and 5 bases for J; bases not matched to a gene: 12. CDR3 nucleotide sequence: TGTGCCAGCAGGGGACCCGGGGCTAGCGGGAGGGGAGATACGCAGTATTTT. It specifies CASRGPGASGRGDTQYF.

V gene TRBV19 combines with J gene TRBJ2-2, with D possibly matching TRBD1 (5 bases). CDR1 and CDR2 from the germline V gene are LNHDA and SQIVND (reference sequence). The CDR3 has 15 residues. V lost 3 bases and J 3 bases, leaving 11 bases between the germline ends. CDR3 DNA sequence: TGTGCCAGTAGTATCCTCACAGGTGACACCGGGGAGCTGTTTTTT. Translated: CASSILTGDTGELFF.

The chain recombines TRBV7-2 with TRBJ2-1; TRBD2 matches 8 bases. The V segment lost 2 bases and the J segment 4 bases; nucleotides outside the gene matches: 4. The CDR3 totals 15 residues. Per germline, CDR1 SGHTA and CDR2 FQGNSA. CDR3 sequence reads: CASSLRREAYNEQFF. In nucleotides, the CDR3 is TGTGCCAGCAGCTTAAGGCGGGAGGCTTACAATGAGCAGTTCTTC. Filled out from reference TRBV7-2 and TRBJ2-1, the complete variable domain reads GAGVSQSPSNKVTEKGKDVELRCDPISGHTALYWYRQSLGQGLEFLIYFQGNSAPDKSGLPSDRFSAERTGGSVSTLTIQRTQQEDSAVYLCASSLRREAYNEQFFGPGTRLTVL.

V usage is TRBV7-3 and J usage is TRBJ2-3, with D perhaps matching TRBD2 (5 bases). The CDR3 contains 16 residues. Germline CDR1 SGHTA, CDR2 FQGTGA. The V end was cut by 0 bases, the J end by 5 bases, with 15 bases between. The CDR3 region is CASSLTRVSGGDTQYF. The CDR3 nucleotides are TGTGCCAGCAGCTTAACGCGGGTGTCCGGCGGAGATACGCAGTATTTT.

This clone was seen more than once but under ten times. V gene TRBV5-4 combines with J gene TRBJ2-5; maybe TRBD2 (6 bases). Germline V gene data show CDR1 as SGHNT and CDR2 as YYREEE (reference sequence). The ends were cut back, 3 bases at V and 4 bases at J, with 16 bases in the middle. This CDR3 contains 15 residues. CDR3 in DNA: TGTGCCAGCAGCTCCGGACCGTTGGGGGGAGAGACCCAGTACTTC. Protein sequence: CASSSGPLGGETQYF.

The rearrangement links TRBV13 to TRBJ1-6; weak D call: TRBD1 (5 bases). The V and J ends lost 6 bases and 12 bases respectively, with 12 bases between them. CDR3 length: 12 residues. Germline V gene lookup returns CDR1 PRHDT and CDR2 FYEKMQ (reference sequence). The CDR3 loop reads CASSRGYRPLHF. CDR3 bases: TGTGCCAGCAGTAGGGGCTACCGACCCCTCCACTTT.